The rows below give T cell receptor beta chains drawn from one sample of a study of T-cell memory formation after mild COVID-19. Using its own MiXCR run on the 5' RACE reads, TCRdb lists one record per CDR3 protein. This table has about 470,000 distinct CDR3 sequences, roughly 25% appearing once. Sequencing used PBMCs or a T cell subset sorted from them (not recorded which). The origin of the receptors is an adult woman who had mild COVID-19 (a few samples of this study predate the infection). Cell type and time point are not known. Both conserved end residues are part of each CDR3. A D gene is named only where the DNA matches it firmly. The size of a clone is reported for some rows only, either as once, few or many, or as a class for expanded clones.

>.|TRBJ2-5|TRBD2|TRBV9
TGTGCCAGCAGCGTAGGGACTAGGGAACAAGAGACCCAGTACTTC
CASSVGTREQETQYF
>.|TRBJ2-1|TRBD2|TRBV11-2
TGTGCCAGCAGCTTTAGCGGGGGGGGCTCCGATGAGCAGTTCTTC
CASSFSGGGSDEQFF
>once|TRBJ1-2|TRBD1|TRBV13
TGTGCCAGCAGCCCGCAACTAACCGGGACAGGGAATGGCTACACCTTC
CASSPQLTGTGNGYTF
>once|TRBJ1-2|.|TRBV7-2
TGTGCCAGCAGCCCACGCCGGCAGGGAACGAACGGCTACACCTTC
CASSPRRQGTNGYTF
>.|TRBJ2-5|.|TRBV5-1
TGCGCCAGCAGCTTGTCTGCAGGGGCAGAGACCCAGTACTTC
CASSLSAGAETQYF
>many|TRBJ2-1|.|TRBV7-9
TGTGCCAGCAGCCCGCCTATGGGGAATGAGCAGTTCTTC
CASSPPMGNEQFF
>.|TRBJ2-1|TRBD2|TRBV6-6
TGTGCCAGCAGTTACCGACTAGCGGGGGGGATATATGAGCAGTTCTTC
CASSYRLAGGIYEQFF
>.|TRBJ2-4|TRBD2|TRBV27
TGTGCCAGCAGTTTAAGGCGCGGGGGTGACAACATTCAGTACTTC
CASSLRRGGDNIQYF
>.|TRBJ1-1|.|TRBV6-6
TGTGCCAGCAGTTACTCCGGAAGTGGTGAAGCTTTCTTT
CASSYSGSGEAFF
>.|TRBJ2-5|TRBD1|TRBV24-1
TGTGCCACCAGTGATTTGGCCGGTGACAGGGGGCTGGGGACCCAGTACTTC
CATSDLAGDRGLGTQYF
>.|TRBJ2-5|TRBD1|TRBV12-3/TRBV12-4
TGTGCCAGCAGGCCTACAGGGGTCGAAGAGACCCAGTACTTC
CASRPTGVEETQYF
>few|TRBJ2-1|.|TRBV5-1
TGCGCCAGCAGCTCCCGTTGGGGAAGGACAGACAATGAGCAGTTCTTC
CASSSRWGRTDNEQFF
>few|TRBJ2-4|.|TRBV7-9
TGTGCCAGCAGCTTAAGTTTTTCGGGGGAGAACATTCAGTACTTC
CASSLSFSGENIQYF
>.|TRBJ2-7|.|TRBV16
TGTGCCAGCAGCCAATGGGATGACCAGCAGTACTTC
CASSQWDDQQYF
>.|TRBJ1-2|.|TRBV24-1
TGTGCCACCAGTGATTTGGGCAGGAGCTATGGCTACACCTTC
CATSDLGRSYGYTF
>.|TRBJ1-2|.|TRBV9
TGTGCCAGCAGCGTAGTGGGAGGGTGGACCTTTAACTATGGCTACACCTTC
CASSVVGGWTFNYGYTF
>many|TRBJ2-3|.|TRBV7-2
TGTGCCAGCAGCTTACGAGGGAGCTCAGATACGCAGTATTTT
CASSLRGSSDTQYF
>few|TRBJ2-7|.|TRBV7-9
TGTGCCAGCGGTGGACTGGGATACGAGCAGTACTTC
CASGGLGYEQYF
>.|TRBJ1-6|.|TRBV7-2
TGTGCCAGCACCCCTAACGGTGGGGGACTTGAGCCACCCCTCCACTTT
CASTPNGGGLEPPLHF
>once|TRBJ2-3|.|TRBV12-3/TRBV12-4
TGTGCCAGCAGCCTTGAGGCTAGCGTTACTAGCACAGATACGCAGTATTTT
CASSLEASVTSTDTQYF
>few|TRBJ1-3|.|TRBV2
TGTGCCAGCAGTGAAATTGTAGTAACGGGAAACACCATATATTTT
CASSEIVVTGNTIYF
>few|TRBJ2-4|TRBD2|TRBV2
TGTGCACTCGGCGTAGTAGCGGGGGGACCCAAAAACATTCAGTACTTC
CALGVVAGGPKNIQYF
>.|TRBJ2-1|.|TRBV5-1
TGCGCCAGCAGCTTGGTCGGGGAGCACTACAATGAGCAGTTCTTC
CASSLVGEHYNEQFF
>few|TRBJ1-5|TRBD1|TRBV19
TGTGCCAGTAGTATCCGACAGGGGGCCAATCAGCCCCAGCATTTT
CASSIRQGANQPQHF
>.|TRBJ2-6|.|TRBV5-5
TGTGCCAGCAGGGAGGGGCAGGGCCCTGGGGCCAACGTCCTGACTTTC
CASREGQGPGANVLTF
>.|TRBJ2-7|TRBD1|TRBV7-3
TGTGCCAGCAGCCCGGGGACAGGGGGCCTTGGCGAGCAGTACTTC
CASSPGTGGLGEQYF
>.|TRBJ1-1|TRBD1|TRBV20-1
TGCAGTGCTAGGGGGACAGGGAACACTGAAGCTTTCTTT
CSARGTGNTEAFF
>few|TRBJ2-2|.|TRBV6-1
TGTGCCAGCAGTGAAACCTGGGCCAGGGCCGGGGAGCTGTTTTTT
CASSETWARAGELFF
>few|TRBJ1-1|.|TRBV5-1
TGCGCCAGCAGCTTGTTAATCGGACAGTCTAACACTGAAGCTTTCTTT
CASSLLIGQSNTEAFF
>few|TRBJ2-3|.|TRBV7-9
TGTGCCAGCAGCTTGCTTCTATTGGACAGCCGTTCGGATACGCAGTATTTT
CASSLLLLDSRSDTQYF
>.|TRBJ2-1|.|TRBV3-1
TGTGCCAGCAGCCAAGTTTTAGCAGATTTCTACAATGAGCAGTTCTTC
CASSQVLADFYNEQFF
>.|TRBJ1-2|.|TRBV7-9
TGTGCCACCCCAAGGCGGGGGGGATTCTATGGCTACACCTTC
CATPRRGGFYGYTF
>.|TRBJ1-5|.|TRBV9
TGTGCCAGCAGCGCGGACGGATTTAGCAATCAGCCCCAGCATTTT
CASSADGFSNQPQHF
>.|TRBJ1-5|.|TRBV20-1
TGCAGTGCTAGAGGGGCGGGAGTTAGCAATCAGCCCCAGCATTTT
CSARGAGVSNQPQHF
>.|TRBJ1-6|.|TRBV6-1
TGTGCCAGCAGTACCCGGGCCGTGGATTCACCCCTCCACTTT
CASSTRAVDSPLHF
>few|TRBJ2-3|TRBD2|TRBV11-2
TGTGCCAGCAGCTTAGAATCAGGGACTAGAACAGATACGCAGTATTTT
CASSLESGTRTDTQYF
>.|TRBJ2-7|.|TRBV6-5
TGTGCCAGCAGCGACAAGGGTAGCTCCTACGAGCAGTACTTC
CASSDKGSSYEQYF
>few|TRBJ1-2|TRBD1|TRBV6-5
TGTGCCAGCAGTTACACAGGGGGCTATGGCTACACCTTC
CASSYTGGYGYTF
>.|TRBJ2-6|TRBD1|TRBV6-2/TRBV6-3
TGTGCCAGCAGGACGGGACAGATGAGCTCTGGGGCCAACGTCCTGACTTTC
CASRTGQMSSGANVLTF
>few|TRBJ2-3|TRBD1|TRBV18
TGTGCCAGCTCACCACGGACAGGGAACCGGGATACGCAGTATTTT
CASSPRTGNRDTQYF
>.|TRBJ2-5|.|TRBV27
TGTGCCAGCAGTTTATCGGGGGGCGATGAGACCCAGTACTTC
CASSLSGGDETQYF
>few|TRBJ2-7|TRBD1|TRBV27
TGTGCCAGCAGTTTATCGGGGACAGTAGCCTCCTACGAGCAGTACTTC
CASSLSGTVASYEQYF
>many|TRBJ2-7|.|TRBV4-1
TGCGCCAGCAGCCAAGACAGCTACGAGCAGTACTTC
CASSQDSYEQYF
>.|TRBJ2-7|.|TRBV4-1
TGCGCCAGCAGCCAAGATCCAACAGCTGGGGAGCAGTACTTC
CASSQDPTAGEQYF
>few|TRBJ2-4|.|TRBV29-1
TGCAGCGTTGAGGCAGAGACACCGTGGCTAGCCAAAAACATTCAGTACTTC
CSVEAETPWLAKNIQYF
>.|TRBJ2-7|TRBD2|TRBV7-6
TGTGCCAGCAGCTTAGGGACTAGCGGGAGCACCTACGAGCAGTACTTC
CASSLGTSGSTYEQYF
>.|TRBJ2-5|TRBD2|TRBV7-6
TGTGCCAGCAGCTTAGCGCGGGAGACCAAGTACTTC
CASSLARETKYF
>few|TRBJ2-2|.|TRBV24-1
TGTGCCACCAGTGCCTTTAACGAACCCACCGGGGAGCTGTTTTTT
CATSAFNEPTGELFF
>.|TRBJ1-1|.|TRBV29-1
TGCAGCGGTGTCAGGGGTGGCACTGAAGCTTTCTTT
CSGVRGGTEAFF